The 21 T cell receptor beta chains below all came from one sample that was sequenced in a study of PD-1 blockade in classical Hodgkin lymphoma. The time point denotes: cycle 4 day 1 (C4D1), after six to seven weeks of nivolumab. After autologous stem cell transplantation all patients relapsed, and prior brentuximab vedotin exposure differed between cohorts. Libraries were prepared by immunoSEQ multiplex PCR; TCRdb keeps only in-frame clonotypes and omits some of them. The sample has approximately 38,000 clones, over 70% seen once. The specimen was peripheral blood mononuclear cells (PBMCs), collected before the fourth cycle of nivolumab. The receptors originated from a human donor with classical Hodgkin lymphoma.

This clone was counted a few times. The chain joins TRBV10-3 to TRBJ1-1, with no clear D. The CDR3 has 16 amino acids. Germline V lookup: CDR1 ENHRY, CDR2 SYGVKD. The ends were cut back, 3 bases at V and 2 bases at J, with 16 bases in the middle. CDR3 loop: CAISDYLSGINTEAFF. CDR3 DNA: TGTGCCATCAGTGATTATTTGAGCGGGATTAACACTGAAGCTTTCTTT.

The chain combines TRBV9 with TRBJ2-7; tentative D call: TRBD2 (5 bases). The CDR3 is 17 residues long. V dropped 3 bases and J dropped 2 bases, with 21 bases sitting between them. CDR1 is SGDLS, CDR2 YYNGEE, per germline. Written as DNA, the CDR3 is TGTGCCAGCAGCGCGTACACCCCGGGCGGGCGACCCTACGAGCAGTACTTC. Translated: CASSAYTPGGRPYEQYF.

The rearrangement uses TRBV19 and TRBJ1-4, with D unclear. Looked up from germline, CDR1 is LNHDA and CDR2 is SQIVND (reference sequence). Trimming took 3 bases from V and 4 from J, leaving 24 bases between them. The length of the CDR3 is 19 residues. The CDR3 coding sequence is TGTGCCAGTAGTATCGCTACGGCTAGCTATAGAGTCCTTAATGAAAAACTGTTTTTT. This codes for CASSIATASYRVLNEKLFF.

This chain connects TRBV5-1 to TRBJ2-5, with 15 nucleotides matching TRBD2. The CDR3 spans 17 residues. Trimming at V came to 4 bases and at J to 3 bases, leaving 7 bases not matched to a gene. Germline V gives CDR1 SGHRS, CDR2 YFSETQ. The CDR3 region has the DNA TGCGCCAGCAGCAAGGGACTAGCGGGGGGTTTAGAAGAGACCCAGTACTTC. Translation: CASSKGLAGGLEETQYF.

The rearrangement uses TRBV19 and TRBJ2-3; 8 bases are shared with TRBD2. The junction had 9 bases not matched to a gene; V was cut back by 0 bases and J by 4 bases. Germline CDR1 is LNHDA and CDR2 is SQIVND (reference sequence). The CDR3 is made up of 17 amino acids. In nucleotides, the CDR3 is TGTGCCAGTAGTATAGATCGGGTAGCGGGGCGGGCAGATACGCAGTATTTT. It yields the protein CASSIDRVAGRADTQYF. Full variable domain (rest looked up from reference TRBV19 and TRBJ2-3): DGGITQSPKYLFRKEGQNVTLSCEQNLNHDAMYWYRQDPGQGLRLIYYSQIVNDFQKGDIAEGYSVSREKKESFPLTVTSAQKNPTAFYLCASSIDRVAGRADTQYFGPGTRLTVL.

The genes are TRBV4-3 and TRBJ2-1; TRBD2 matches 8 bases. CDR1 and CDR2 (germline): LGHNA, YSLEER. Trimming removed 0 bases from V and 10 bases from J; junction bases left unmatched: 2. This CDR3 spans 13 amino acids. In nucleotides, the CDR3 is TGCGCCAGCAGCCAAGAGAGACTAGCGGAGCAGTTCTTC. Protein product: CASSQERLAEQFF.

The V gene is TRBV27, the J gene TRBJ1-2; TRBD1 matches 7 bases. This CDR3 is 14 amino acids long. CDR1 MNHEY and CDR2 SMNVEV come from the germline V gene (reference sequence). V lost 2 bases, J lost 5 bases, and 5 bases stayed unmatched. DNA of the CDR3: TGTGCCAGCAGTTTAGACAGGGTTAGGTATGGCTACACCTTC. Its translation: CASSLDRVRYGYTF.

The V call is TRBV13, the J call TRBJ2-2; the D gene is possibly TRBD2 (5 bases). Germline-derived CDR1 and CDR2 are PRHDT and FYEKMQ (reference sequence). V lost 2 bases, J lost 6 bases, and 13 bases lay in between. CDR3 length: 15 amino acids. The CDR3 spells CASSLNAVGAGELFF. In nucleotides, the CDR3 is TGTGCCAGCAGCTTAAATGCGGTGGGAGCCGGGGAGCTGTTTTTT.

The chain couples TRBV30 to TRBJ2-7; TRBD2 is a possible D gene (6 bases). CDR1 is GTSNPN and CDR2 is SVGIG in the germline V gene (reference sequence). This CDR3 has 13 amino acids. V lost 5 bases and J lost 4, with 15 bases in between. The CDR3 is CAWERGVSYEQYF. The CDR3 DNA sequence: TGTGCCTGGGAACGCGGGGTATCTTACGAGCAGTACTTC.

The chain's CDR3 is CASSLTLVGGEQFF. CDR3 in DNA: TGTGCCAGCAGCTTAACCCTCGTCGGTGGGGAGCAGTTCTTC. The chain joins TRBV7-3 to TRBJ2-1, with D unresolved. The CDR3 is 14 amino acids. Germline assignment: CDR1 SGHTA and CDR2 FQGTGA. Trimming stripped 0 bases from V and 10 bases from J, with 13 bases between.

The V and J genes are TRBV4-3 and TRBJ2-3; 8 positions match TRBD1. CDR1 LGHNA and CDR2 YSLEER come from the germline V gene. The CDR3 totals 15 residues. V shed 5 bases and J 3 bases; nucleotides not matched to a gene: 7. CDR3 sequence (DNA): TGCGCCAGCAGCGCCTCAGGGGGCAGGACAGATACGCAGTATTTT. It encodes CASSASGGRTDTQYF.

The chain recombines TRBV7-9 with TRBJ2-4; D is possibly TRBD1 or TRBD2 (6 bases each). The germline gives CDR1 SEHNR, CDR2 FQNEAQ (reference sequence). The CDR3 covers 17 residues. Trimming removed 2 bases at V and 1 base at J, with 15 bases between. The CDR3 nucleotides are TGTGCCAGCAGCTTATCAGGGGCGGGAAAGGCCAAAAACATTCAGTACTTC. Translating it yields CASSLSGAGKAKNIQYF. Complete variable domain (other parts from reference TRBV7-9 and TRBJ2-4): DTGVSQNPRHKITKRGQNVTFRCDPISEHNRLYWYRQTLGQGPEFLTYFQNEAQLEKSRLLSDRFSAERPKGSFSTLEIQRTEQGDSAMYLCASSLSGAGKAKNIQYFGAGTRLSVL.

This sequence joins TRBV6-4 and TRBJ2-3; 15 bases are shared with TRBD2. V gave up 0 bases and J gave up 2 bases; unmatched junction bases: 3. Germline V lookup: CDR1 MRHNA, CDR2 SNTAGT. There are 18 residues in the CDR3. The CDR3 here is CASSDSGTSGGSTDTQYF. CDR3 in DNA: TGTGCCAGCAGTGACTCGGGGACTAGCGGGGGGTCCACAGATACGCAGTATTTT.

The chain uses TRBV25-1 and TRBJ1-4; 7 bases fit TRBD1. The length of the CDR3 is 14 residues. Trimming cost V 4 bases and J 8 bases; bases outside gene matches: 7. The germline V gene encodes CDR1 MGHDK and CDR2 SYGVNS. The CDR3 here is CASSALRQGEKLFF. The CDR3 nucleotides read TGTGCCAGCAGTGCCCTTCGACAGGGAGAAAAACTGTTTTTT.

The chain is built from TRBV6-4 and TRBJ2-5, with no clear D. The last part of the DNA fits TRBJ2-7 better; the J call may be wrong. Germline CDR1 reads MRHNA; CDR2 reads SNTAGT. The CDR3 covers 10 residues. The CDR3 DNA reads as TGTGCCAGCGGGGCCTACGAGCAGTACTTC. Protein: CASGAYEQYF.

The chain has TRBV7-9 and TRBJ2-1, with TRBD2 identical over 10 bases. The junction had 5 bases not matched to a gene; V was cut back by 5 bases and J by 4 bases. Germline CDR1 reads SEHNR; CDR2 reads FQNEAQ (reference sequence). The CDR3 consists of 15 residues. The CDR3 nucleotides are TGTGCCAGCAGCATTAGCGGGGGGCTGTACAATGAGCAGTTCTTC. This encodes CASSISGGLYNEQFF. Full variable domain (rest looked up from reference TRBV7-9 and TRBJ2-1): DTGVSQNPRHKITKRGQNVTFRCDPISEHNRLYWYRQTLGQGPEFLTYFQNEAQLEKSRLLSDRFSAERPKGSFSTLEIQRTEQGDSAMYLCASSISGGLYNEQFFGPGTRLTVL.

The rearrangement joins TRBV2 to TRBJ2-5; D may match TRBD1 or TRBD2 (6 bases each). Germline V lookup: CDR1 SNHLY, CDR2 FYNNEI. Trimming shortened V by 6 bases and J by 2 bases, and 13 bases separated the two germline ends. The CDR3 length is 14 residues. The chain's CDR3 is CASRVRGGQETQYF. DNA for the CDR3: TGTGCCAGCAGAGTCAGGGGAGGACAAGAGACCCAGTACTTC. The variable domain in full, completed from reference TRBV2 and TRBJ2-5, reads EPEVTQTPSHQVTQMGQEVILRCVPISNHLYFYWYRQILGQKVEFLVSFYNNEISEKSEIFDDQFSVERPDGSNFTLKIRSTKLEDSAMYFCASRVRGGQETQYFGPGTRLLVL.

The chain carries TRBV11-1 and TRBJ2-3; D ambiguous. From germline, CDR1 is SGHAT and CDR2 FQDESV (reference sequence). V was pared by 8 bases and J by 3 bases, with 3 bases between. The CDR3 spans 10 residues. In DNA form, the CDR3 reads TGTGCCAGCGGTACAGATACGCAGTATTTT. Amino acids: CASGTDTQYF.

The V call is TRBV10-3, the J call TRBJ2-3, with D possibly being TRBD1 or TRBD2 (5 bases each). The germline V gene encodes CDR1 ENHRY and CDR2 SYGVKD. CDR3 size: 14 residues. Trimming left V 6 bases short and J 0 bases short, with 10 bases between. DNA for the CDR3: TGTGCCATCAGGGGGGACGCTAGCACAGATACGCAGTATTTT. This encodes CAIRGDASTDTQYF.

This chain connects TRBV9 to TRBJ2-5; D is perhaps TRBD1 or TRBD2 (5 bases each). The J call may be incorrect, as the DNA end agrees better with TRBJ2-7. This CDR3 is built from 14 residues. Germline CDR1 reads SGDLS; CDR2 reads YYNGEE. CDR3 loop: CASSVGREKNEQYF. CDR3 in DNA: TGTGCCAGCAGCGTAGGCAGGGAGAAAAACGAGCAGTACTTC.

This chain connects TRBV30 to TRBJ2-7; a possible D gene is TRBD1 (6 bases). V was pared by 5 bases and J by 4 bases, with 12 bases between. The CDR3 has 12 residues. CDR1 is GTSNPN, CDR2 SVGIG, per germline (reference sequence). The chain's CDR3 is CAWYATGYEQYF. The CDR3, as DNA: TGTGCCTGGTATGCCACAGGGTACGAGCAGTACTTC.